These T cell receptor beta chains were read from a single sample in a study of T cells after yellow fever vaccination. TCRdb used MiXCR to reprocess the 5' RACE reads, holding one entry per CDR3 protein. The sample records about 370,000 distinct CDR3 sequences, more than 9% being singletons. The sequences come from PBMCs, collected on the day of the first yellow fever vaccination. The receptor source for this set is a man younger than 35 who received the YFV17D yellow fever vaccine. Both conserved end residues are part of each CDR3. D genes are given only for firm matches. Clone sizes are given selectively: once, few, many, or a class where the clone is expanded.

D gene	V gene	J gene	clone size	CDR3 DNA	CDR3 protein
-	TRBV5-1	TRBJ1-1	-	TGCGCCAGCAGCACCGGACAGACGAACACTGAAGCTTTCTTT	CASSTGQTNTEAFF
-	TRBV7-2	TRBJ2-7	few	TGTGCCAGCAGCTTAGACAGGGATTTTGCCTACGAGCAGTACTTC	CASSLDRDFAYEQYF
-	TRBV29-1	TRBJ2-3	few	TGCAGCGTTGGCGAACTACGCACAGATACGCAGTATTTT	CSVGELRTDTQYF
-	TRBV5-1	TRBJ1-4	few	TGCGCCAGCACCTCGGACAGAGAGGGTGAAAAACTGTTTTTT	CASTSDREGEKLFF
TRBD1	TRBV12-3/TRBV12-4	TRBJ2-7	-	TGTGCCAGCAGTGGAGGGACAGGGTTGGAGCAGTACTTC	CASSGGTGLEQYF
-	TRBV20-1	TRBJ2-2	many	TGCAGTGCTAGAGCCGGGACCCTAGTTGGGGAGCTGTTTTTT	CSARAGTLVGELFF
TRBD2	TRBV20-1	TRBJ2-5	-	TGCAGTGCTAGACATCCCCCGGGACTAGCGGGGGGCTTGCAAGAGACCCAGTACTTC	CSARHPPGLAGGLQETQYF
-	TRBV5-1	TRBJ1-3	many	TGCGCCAGCAGCGAGGGGTTATACTCTGGAAACACCATATATTTT	CASSEGLYSGNTIYF
TRBD2	TRBV20-1	TRBJ2-3	many	TGCAGTGCTCCCTGGGCGGGGGGGCCGGCAGATACGCAGTATTTT	CSAPWAGGPADTQYF
-	TRBV2	TRBJ2-7	-	TGTGCCAGCAGGGCTGAGTACGAGCAGTACTTC	CASRAEYEQYF
-	TRBV12-3/TRBV12-4	TRBJ1-1	-	TGTGCCAGCAGCCAGAGGGGGATGACTGAAGCTTTCTTT	CASSQRGMTEAFF
TRBD1	TRBV5-1	TRBJ1-1	many	TGCGCCAGCAGGCCACGACAGGGGATGAACACTGAAGCTTTCTTT	CASRPRQGMNTEAFF
-	TRBV27	TRBJ2-7	few	TGTGCCAGCAGTTCTCTATCCGCTAGTACCTACGAGCAGTACTTC	CASSSLSASTYEQYF
-	TRBV6-5	TRBJ2-1	-	TGTGCCAGCAGTTACTCGGAGTTCGATGAGCAGTTCTTC	CASSYSEFDEQFF
-	TRBV12-3/TRBV12-4	TRBJ1-1	-	TGTGCCAGCAGTTTATCGAGATGGGGTCTTGCTTTCTTT	CASSLSRWGLAFF
TRBD1	TRBV5-1	TRBJ2-5	-	TGCGCCAGCAGCTATATAGGGGGACAGCTTCAAGAGACCCAGTACTTC	CASSYIGGQLQETQYF
-	TRBV2	TRBJ2-5	-	TGTGCCAGCAGTGAAAGAGCGGGCAAAGAGACCCAGTACTTC	CASSERAGKETQYF
-	TRBV14	TRBJ1-6	few	TGTGCCAGCAGCCTGGGGCCGGGGTCATATTCACCCCTCCACTTT	CASSLGPGSYSPLHF
TRBD2	TRBV25-1	TRBJ2-1	few	TGTGCCTCTCGTCTAGGCGGGGGGCCCAATGAGCAGTTCTTC	CASRLGGGPNEQFF
TRBD2	TRBV4-3	TRBJ2-1	-	TGCGCCAGCAGCCAAGATGCGGGGGGTTTGAATGAGCAGTTCTTC	CASSQDAGGLNEQFF
-	TRBV5-1	TRBJ1-4	few	TGCGCCAGCAGCTCTCAGCCAACTAATGAAAAACTGTTTTTT	CASSSQPTNEKLFF
-	TRBV14	TRBJ2-2	few	TGTGCCAGCAGCCCCTTGGGGGCTGTGGACACCGGGGAGCTGTTTTTT	CASSPLGAVDTGELFF
TRBD1	TRBV4-1	TRBJ1-2	few	TGCGCCAGCAGCCATCCGGGACAGGGTAACGATAACTATGGCTACACCTTC	CASSHPGQGNDNYGYTF
-	TRBV20-1	TRBJ1-2	few	TGCAGTGCTAGTGGGGGGGTCAGCCTATATGGCTACACCTTC	CSASGGVSLYGYTF
TRBD2	TRBV4-3	TRBJ2-1	-	TGCGCCAGCAGCCAAGATCGCCTAGCGGGGGTTTACAATGAGCAGTTCTTC	CASSQDRLAGVYNEQFF
-	TRBV7-9	TRBJ2-5	-	TGTGCCAGTTCTCCTGAGGAGGATCCGGAGACCCAGTACTTC	CASSPEEDPETQYF